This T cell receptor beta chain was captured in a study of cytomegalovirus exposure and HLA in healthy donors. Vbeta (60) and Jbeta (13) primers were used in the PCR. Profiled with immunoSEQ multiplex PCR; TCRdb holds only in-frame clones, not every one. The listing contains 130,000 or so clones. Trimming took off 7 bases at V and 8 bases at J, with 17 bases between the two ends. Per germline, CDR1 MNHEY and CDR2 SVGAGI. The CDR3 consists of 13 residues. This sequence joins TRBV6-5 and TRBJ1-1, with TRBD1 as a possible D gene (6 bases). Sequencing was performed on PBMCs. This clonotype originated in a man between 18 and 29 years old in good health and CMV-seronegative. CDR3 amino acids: CASTADRNLEAFF. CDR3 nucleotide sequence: TGTGCCAGCACCGCGGACAGAAACCTCGAAGCTTTCTTT.